The sequence of this TCR beta chain was determined in a study of CD8+CD57+ T cells in acquired aplastic anemia. Whole-study context: Average DNA yield from sorted CD4+ and CD8+ cells was around 3 ug. Study observations and caveats: Researchers reported that CD8+ Simpson's diversity was not significantly different in patients versus controls. Around 27 CD8+ CDR3 sequences occurred in both the patients and the controls.

Flow cytometry had shown expanded CD8+CD57+ cells in the patients chosen for sequencing. Patients had not yet gotten any therapy when their blood was taken for sampling. Regarding this clonotype: Its antigen is not identified.

This CDR3 comprises 15 residues. The V gene's germline CDR1 is SEHNR and CDR2 FQNEAQ (reference sequence). Trimming took off 1 base at V and 8 bases at J, with 15 bases between the two ends. The template used for profiling TCR beta VDJ and CDR3 was genomic DNA. TCRdb analysed the reads with MiXCR anew, one entry per CDR3 protein. This table holds approximately 180,000 distinct CDR3 sequences, around 63% found once. The chain is built from TRBV7-9 and TRBJ2-1; D is perhaps TRBD2 (6 bases). The sample consisted of sorted CD4+, CD8+, or CD8+CD57+ T cells (not recorded which) from PBMCs. This TCR was recovered from a human donor with aplastic anemia. The CDR3 DNA follows: TGTGCCAGCAGCTTAGTCCTAGCGCGAGGGGATGAGCAGTTCTTC. Translation: CASSLVLARGDEQFF.